This T cell receptor beta chain was obtained from a study of blood T cell repertoires in COVID-19. Germline-derived CDR1 and CDR2 are KGHDR and SFDVKD. The V segment lost 3 bases and the J segment 6 bases; nucleotides outside the gene matches: 5. The CDR3 sequence is 14 residues long. Per the original data handling: Amplification of reference gene primers was used by the study to estimate nucleated cell counts. The table came from immunoSEQ multiplex PCR; TCRdb's copy has only in-frame clones and leaves some out. The DNA gave D and trimming, while V, J and clone size come from that table. The sample holds approximately 150,000 clones; more than 70% are singletons and the top ten take 4.5% to 7.5%.

The sequence came from a man aged 35 to 55 who had recovered from COVID-19. Sequenced material: PBMCs or T cells enriched from blood (not recorded which). The V and J genes are TRBV24-1 and TRBJ1-2, with TRBD1 matching over 8 bases. CDR3 coding DNA: TGTGCCACCAGTGATCCTGGACAGGGTCATGGCTACACCTTC. Residues: CATSDPGQGHGYTF.